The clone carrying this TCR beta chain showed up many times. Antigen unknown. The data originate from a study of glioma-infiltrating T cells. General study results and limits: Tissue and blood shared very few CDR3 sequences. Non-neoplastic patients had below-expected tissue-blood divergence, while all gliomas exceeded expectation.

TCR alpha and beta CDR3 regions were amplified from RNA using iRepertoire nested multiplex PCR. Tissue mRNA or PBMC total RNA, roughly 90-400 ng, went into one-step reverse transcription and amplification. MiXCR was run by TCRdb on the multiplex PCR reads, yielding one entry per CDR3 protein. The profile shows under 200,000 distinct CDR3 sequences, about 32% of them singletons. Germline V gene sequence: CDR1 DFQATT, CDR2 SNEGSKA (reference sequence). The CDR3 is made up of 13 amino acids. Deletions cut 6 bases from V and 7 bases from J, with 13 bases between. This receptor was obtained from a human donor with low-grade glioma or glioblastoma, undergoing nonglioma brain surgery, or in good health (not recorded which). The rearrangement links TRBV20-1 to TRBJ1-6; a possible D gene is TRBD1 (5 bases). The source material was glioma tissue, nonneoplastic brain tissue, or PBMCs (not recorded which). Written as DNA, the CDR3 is TGCAGTGCCAAGACAGCTACGAATTCACCCCTCCACTTT. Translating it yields CSAKTATNSPLHF.